What follows are 10 T cell receptor beta chains derived from one specimen sequenced in a study of shared T cell receptors in the human thymus (dated by TCRdb to the early 2020s). Receptor libraries were prepared by the immunoSEQ multiplex PCR assay. TCRdb limited this immuneACCESS table to in-frame rearrangements with V and J called. A share of clones is missing; checked studies link under half to unresolved V genes, and the rest is unexplained. The sample data list approximately 660,000 clones, and roughly 90% of these were observed just once. Over 0.008% of the sample belongs to the ten largest clones. Separately, the same data were catalogued under a study of human thymus T cells.

Sequencing was done on a sample of thymocytes. These receptor sequences come from a boy younger than two with a congenital heart defect. Donor details come from another sample of the same person, matched by shared clones.

The chain has TRBV5-6 and TRBJ2-7; TRBD2 agrees at 9 bases. Trimming took 0 bases from V and 9 from J; bases not matched to a gene: 16. Germline assignment: CDR1 SGHDT and CDR2 YYEEEE. The CDR3 loop spans 17 amino acids. CDR3 region: CASSLASRLAGRSSQYF. In nucleotides, the CDR3 is TGTGCCAGCAGCTTGGCGTCGCGCCTAGCGGGACGTAGTTCGCAGTACTTC.

This rearrangement joins TRBV5-8 to TRBJ2-7, with 10 bases aligning to TRBD2. CDR3 size: 17 residues. The germline CDR1 and CDR2 sequences are SGHTS and YDEGEE. Trimming took 10 bases from V and 0 from J; bases not matched to a gene: 16. CDR3 DNA: TGTGCCGGGGTAGTAGGAAGACTAGCGGGTTCCTCCTACGAGCAGTACTTC. It translates to CAGVVGRLAGSSYEQYF.

The gene calls are TRBV6-6 and TRBJ1-1; D not resolved. Trimming pared 10 bases from V and 5 bases from J, leaving 11 bases between. This CDR3 has 11 amino acids. Germline assignment: CDR1 MNHNY and CDR2 SVGAGI (reference sequence). Here the CDR3 DNA reads TGTGCCAACACCGAATGGACTGAAGCTTTCTTT. Its protein is CANTEWTEAFF.

This rearrangement joins TRBV12-5 to TRBJ2-2, with 8 bases identical to TRBD2. V gave up 4 bases and J gave up 0 bases; unmatched junction bases: 7. Germline-derived CDR1 and CDR2 are LGHNT and FRNRAP. This CDR3 has 17 amino acids. CDR3 in DNA: TGTGCTAGTGGTTCCGGGGCTAGCGGGCCGAACACCGGGGAGCTGTTTTTT. This encodes CASGSGASGPNTGELFF.

The rearrangement joins TRBV7-3 to TRBJ2-2; weak D call: TRBD2 (5 bases). In germline, CDR1 is SGHTA, CDR2 FQGTGA. This CDR3 has 16 residues. Trimming shortened V by 1 base and J by 6 bases, and 15 bases separated the two germline ends. This chain's CDR3 is CASSLNRDAGPGELFF. DNA for the CDR3: TGTGCCAGCAGCTTAAATCGGGATGCGGGCCCCGGGGAGCTGTTTTTT.

This chain connects TRBV13 to TRBJ2-7; 8 nucleotides match TRBD1. This CDR3 comprises 14 residues. Germline V gene data show CDR1 as PRHDT and CDR2 as FYEKMQ (reference sequence). V lost 4 bases, J lost 5 bases, and 7 bases stayed unmatched. The CDR3 sequence is CASSYRTGINEQYF. CDR3 coding DNA: TGTGCCAGCAGCTATAGGACAGGGATCAACGAGCAGTACTTC.

The chain is built from TRBV7-9 and TRBJ2-5; the D gene is possibly TRBD1 (5 bases). The CDR3 is 14 amino acids. Per the germline V gene, CDR1 is SEHNR and CDR2 is FQNEAQ (reference sequence). Trimming stripped 3 bases from V and 0 bases from J, with 8 bases between. The CDR3 sequence is CASSFCRDQETQYF. The CDR3 DNA is TGTGCCAGCAGCTTCTGCAGGGACCAAGAGACCCAGTACTTC.

This clone turned up a few times. The gene calls are TRBV4-3 and TRBJ2-7; maybe TRBD2 (6 bases). CDR1 is LGHNA and CDR2 is YSLEER in the germline V gene. The CDR3 has 15 residues. Trimming shortened V by 0 bases and J by 3 bases, and 12 bases separated the two germline ends. The CDR3 DNA sequence: TGCGCCAGCAGCCAAGATGGTGGTAGCGGCTACGAGCAGTACTTC. Translating it yields CASSQDGGSGYEQYF.

Comments on this clone: A read error may produce the germline difference seen at one junction end. The chain recombines TRBV19 with TRBJ2-7; 7 positions agree with TRBD2. The CDR3 extends over 13 amino acids. The germline V gene has CDR1 LNHDA and CDR2 SQIVND (reference sequence). The DNA for the CDR3 is TGTGCCAGTAGTATAGTATCCGGGGGGATCGCCCACTTC. Its translation is CASSIVSGGIAHF.

This rearrangement joins TRBV10-3 to TRBJ2-5; 9 bases agree with TRBD2. Germline CDR1 and CDR2: ENHRY and SYGVKD. V lost 8 bases to trimming and J lost 4 bases; unmatched junction nucleotides: 8. The CDR3 has 14 residues. CDR3 protein: CAIGGGGGGETQYF. The CDR3 coding sequence is TGTGCCATCGGAGGGGGCGGGGGGGGAGAGACCCAGTACTTC.